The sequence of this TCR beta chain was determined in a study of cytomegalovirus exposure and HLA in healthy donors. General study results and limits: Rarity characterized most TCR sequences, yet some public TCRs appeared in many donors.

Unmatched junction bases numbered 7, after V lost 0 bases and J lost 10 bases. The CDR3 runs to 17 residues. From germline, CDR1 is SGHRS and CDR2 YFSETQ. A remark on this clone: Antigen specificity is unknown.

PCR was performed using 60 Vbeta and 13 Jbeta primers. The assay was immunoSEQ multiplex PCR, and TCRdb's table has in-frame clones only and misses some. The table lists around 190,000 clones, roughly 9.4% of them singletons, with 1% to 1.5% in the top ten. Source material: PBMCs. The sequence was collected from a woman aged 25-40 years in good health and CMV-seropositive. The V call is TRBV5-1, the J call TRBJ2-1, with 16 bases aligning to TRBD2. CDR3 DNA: TGCGCCAGCAGCTTGGTCCCGGGACTAGCGGGAGGGCTGGAGCAGTTCTTC. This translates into CASSLVPGLAGGLEQFF.